A selection of T cell receptor beta chains follows, all from one sample in a study of blood T cell repertoires in COVID-19. Here immunoSEQ multiplex PCR was the method, and the copy in TCRdb shows in-frame clones only, minus some. Among 400,000 or so clones, 90% were seen once, and the ten largest hold roughly 0.66%. The specimen was PBMCs or T cells enriched from blood (not recorded which). The source is a man aged 18 to 30 who had recovered from COVID-19. The CDR3 runs from the conserved cysteine through the conserved F or W. The D gene is left open where the match is weak. The listing skips clone size in some rows; elsewhere it reads once, few, many or a size class.

NA,TRBV7-3,TRBJ2-2,NA,CASSLMNTGELFF,TGTGCCAGCAGCCTTATGAACACCGGGGAGCTGTTTTTT
NA,TRBV10-3,TRBJ1-2,NA,CAISESSGKDGYTF,TGTGCCATCAGTGAGTCGTCAGGCAAGGATGGCTACACCTTC
NA,TRBV28,TRBJ1-2,NA,CASKQGSYGYTF,TGTGCCAGCAAACAGGGTTCCTATGGCTACACCTTC
NA,TRBV27,TRBJ1-1,NA,CAGDTVRGPGEAFF,TGTGCCGGAGATACAGTGCGGGGGCCGGGGGAAGCTTTCTTT
once,TRBV14,TRBJ1-1,NA,CASSQDGRGSGTEAFF,TGTGCCAGCAGCCAAGACGGTAGGGGATCGGGCACTGAAGCTTTCTTT
NA,TRBV5-1,TRBJ1-1,NA,CASSIGHQGVGSLNTEAFF,TGCGCCAGCAGCATAGGACATCAAGGGGTGGGTTCCTTGAACACTGAAGCTTTCTTT
NA,TRBV5-4,TRBJ2-2,NA,CASSSNTGGGELFF,TGTGCCAGCAGCTCAAACACAGGCGGCGGGGAGCTGTTTTTT
NA,TRBV5-1,TRBJ1-3,NA,CASSLEGQAGISGNTIYF,TGCGCCAGCAGCTTGGAGGGCCAGGCAGGGATATCTGGAAACACCATATATTTT
once,TRBV28,TRBJ2-4,NA,CASRPSLAKNIQYF,TGTGCCAGCAGACCTAGTTTAGCCAAAAACATTCAGTACTTC
NA,TRBV5-8,TRBJ2-2,TRBD1,CASSTRVRGTGVMTGELFF,TGTGCCAGCAGCACTCGCGTCAGGGGGACAGGGGTCATGACCGGGGAGCTGTTTTTT
few,TRBV27,TRBJ1-5,TRBD1,CASSPDRGQPQHF,TGTGCCAGCAGCCCGGACAGGGGACAGCCCCAGCATTTT
NA,TRBV6-5,TRBJ1-5,NA,CASSPGFKSNQPQHF,TGTGCCAGCAGTCCAGGGTTTAAAAGCAATCAGCCCCAGCATTTT
NA,TRBV27,TRBJ2-7,TRBD1,CASREQGAPYEQYF,TGTGCCAGCAGGGAACAGGGGGCGCCCTACGAGCAGTACTTC
NA,TRBV2,TRBJ1-1,TRBD1,CASSRTGRNTEAFF,TGTGCCAGCAGTCGGACAGGGAGGAACACTGAAGCTTTCTTT
NA,TRBV4-1,TRBJ2-1,NA,CASSQDYLGGGLGNEQFF,TGCGCCAGCAGCCAAGACTACCTAGGGGGGGGGCTTGGCAATGAGCAGTTCTTC
NA,TRBV11-1,TRBJ1-4,NA,CASSLSRQGRLFF,TGTGCCAGCAGCTTATCCCGCCAGGGGAGACTGTTTTTT
NA,TRBV7-6,TRBJ2-2,NA,CASRPAPGSTGELFF,TGTGCCAGCAGGCCGGCTCCGGGTTCGACCGGGGAGCTGTTTTTT
NA,TRBV18,TRBJ1-1,NA,CASSPSTANTEAFF,TGTGCCAGCTCACCATCTACTGCGAACACTGAAGCTTTCTTT
NA,TRBV28,TRBJ2-7,NA,CASSSVEYYEQYF,TGTGCCAGCAGTTCGGTTGAGTATTACGAGCAGTACTTC
few,TRBV7-9,TRBJ1-1,NA,CASSQPGGTEAFF,TGTGCCAGCAGCCAACCCGGGGGGACTGAAGCTTTCTTT
NA,TRBV28,TRBJ1-1,TRBD1,CASRPDRGYTEAFF,TGTGCCAGCAGGCCTGACAGGGGTTACACTGAAGCTTTCTTT
NA,TRBV18,TRBJ1-6,NA,CASSPLPYSLGIDSPLHF,TGTGCCAGCTCACCACTCCCGTACAGTTTAGGAATTGATTCACCCCTCCACTTT
NA,TRBV28,TRBJ1-5,TRBD1,CASTPGTGRDSNQPQHF,TGTGCCAGCACCCCCGGGACAGGTAGAGATAGCAATCAGCCCCAGCATTTT
NA,TRBV2,TRBJ2-5,NA,CASISHRDETQYF,TGTGCCAGCATATCTCACAGGGATGAGACCCAGTACTTC
NA,TRBV3-1/TRBV3-2,TRBJ1-1,TRBD1,CASSPRTGGFMNTEAFF,TGTGCCAGCAGCCCCCGGACAGGGGGCTTCATGAACACTGAAGCTTTCTTT
NA,TRBV24-1,TRBJ2-7,NA,CAAGTTYEQYF,TGTGCCGCCGGGACAACCTACGAGCAGTACTTC
NA,TRBV2,TRBJ1-5,TRBD1,CASRGTGGPTSESNQPQHF,TGTGCCAGCAGGGGAACAGGGGGCCCGACTTCGGAAAGCAATCAGCCCCAGCATTTT
NA,TRBV6-1,TRBJ1-2,NA,CASSDRQVYGHTF,TGTGCCAGCAGTGACCGACAGGTATACGGCCACACCTTC
NA,TRBV7-9,TRBJ2-6,NA,CASRRDAGANVLTF,TGTGCCAGCAGGCGGGACGCTGGGGCCAACGTCCTGACTTTC
NA,TRBV5-1,TRBJ2-3,NA,CASRSSGYTDTQYF,TGCGCCAGCAGGTCCAGCGGTTACACAGATACGCAGTATTTT
NA,TRBV27,TRBJ2-5,TRBD2,CATKARGGVQETQYF,TGTGCCACAAAAGCCCGGGGGGGGGTCCAAGAGACCCAGTACTTC
NA,TRBV2,TRBJ1-2,NA,CASSDVWGEDGYTF,TGTGCCAGCAGTGACGTCTGGGGAGAGGATGGCTACACCTTC
NA,TRBV5-1,TRBJ2-1,NA,CASSGMNGRVDNEQFF,TGCGCCAGCAGCGGGATGAACGGGCGGGTCGACAATGAGCAGTTCTTC
NA,TRBV6-5,TRBJ1-2,NA,CASSYGVHYGYTF,TGTGCCAGCAGTTACGGAGTGCACTATGGCTACACCTTC
NA,TRBV11-3,TRBJ2-2,NA,CASSLVRGTYHGELFF,TGTGCCAGCAGCTTAGTAAGAGGGACTTACCACGGGGAGCTGTTTTTT
NA,TRBV19,TRBJ1-2,NA,CASIQGNYGYTF,TGTGCCAGTATACAGGGAAACTATGGCTACACCTTC
NA,TRBV27,TRBJ1-1,NA,CASSRGRVRGEAFF,TGTGCCAGCAGCCGGGGCAGGGTCAGGGGTGAAGCTTTCTTT
NA,TRBV11-3,TRBJ1-4,NA,CASSPRSKTGEKLFF,TGTGCCAGCAGCCCTCGGAGTAAAACGGGGGAAAAACTGTTTTTT